Included here is one T cell receptor (beta chain) sequence, with context. The ends were cut back, 2 bases at V and 0 bases at J, with 12 bases in the middle. Looked up from germline, CDR1 is SGDLS and CDR2 is YYNGEE. This CDR3 spans 15 amino acids. RNA transcripts were the template, and TCR beta CDR3 regions were amplified from them. A first-round RT-PCR used HTBI primers, followed by a second-round multiplex PCR. A single record per CDR3 protein comes from TCRdb applying MiXCR to the multiplex PCR reads. The table records hundreds of thousands of distinct CDR3 sequences, approximately 22% of them present only once. This specimen comes from a study of Graves' ophthalmopathy and Graves' hyperthyroidism.

The chain links TRBV9 to TRBJ2-7; TRBD1 is a possible D gene (5 bases). Sequences were obtained from peripheral blood. The sequence was collected from a woman aged 18-29 years with stable Graves' hyperthyroidism. Some clones in this sample may be carry-over from other donors' samples. CDR3 amino acids: CASSVSGLPSYEQYF. The CDR3 bases are TGTGCCAGCAGCGTCTCAGGGCTACCCTCCTACGAGCAGTACTTC.